The 19 T cell receptor beta chains given below trace back to one sample, sequenced in a study of OX40 agonist ivuxolimab in advanced cancers. Clones were read by immunoSEQ multiplex PCR, and TCRdb kept only the in-frame ones, dropping some. The table includes about 61,000 clones, 70% to 90% detected once. Source: CD4+ or CD8+ T cells sorted from blood, taken in a trial of the OX40 agonist ivuxolimab. Source of these receptors: an adult with an advanced solid tumor such as melanoma, head and neck, liver or kidney cancer.

The chain combines TRBV5-6 with TRBJ2-7, with D unresolved. Germline lookup yields CDR1 SGHDT and CDR2 YYEEEE. Trimming stripped 0 bases from V and 0 bases from J, with 7 bases between. The CDR3 has 14 amino acids. The CDR3 DNA reads TGTGCCAGCAGCTTGGTTCGCTACTCCTACGAGCAGTACTTC. It codes for CASSLVRYSYEQYF.

This clone was observed a single time. This sequence joins TRBV15 and TRBJ2-1; a possible D gene is TRBD2 (5 bases). The CDR3 is 18 amino acids. V was shortened by 5 bases and J by 0 bases, with 20 bases between the two germline ends. Per the germline V gene, CDR1 is LNHNV and CDR2 is YYDKDF (reference sequence). The CDR3 sequence: CATSPHTSRVTSYNEQFF. Here the CDR3 DNA reads TGTGCCACCAGCCCTCACACTAGTCGGGTAACCTCCTACAATGAGCAGTTCTTC.

V and J are TRBV6-1 and TRBJ2-3; 9 bases line up with TRBD2. Germline CDR1 is MNHNS and CDR2 is SASEGT. V trimming: 4 bases; J trimming: 0 bases; junction bases outside the gene matches: 8. The CDR3 spans 17 residues. The CDR3 protein is CASSGGGLALSTDTQYF. The CDR3 region has the DNA TGTGCCAGCAGTGGGGGTGGACTAGCGTTAAGCACAGATACGCAGTATTTT.

The chain recombines TRBV5-6 with TRBJ2-5; possibly TRBD2 for D (6 bases). The CDR3 sequence is 15 residues long. Trimming removed 4 bases at V and 5 bases at J, with 18 bases between. Looked up from germline, CDR1 is SGHDT and CDR2 is YYEEEE. The CDR3: CASSGLGGGEETQYF. The DNA for the CDR3 is TGTGCCAGCAGCGGGCTTGGCGGAGGGGAGGAGACCCAGTACTTC. Variable domain in full (rest from reference TRBV5-6 and TRBJ2-5): DAGVTQSPTHLIKTRGQQVTLRCSPKSGHDTVSWYQQALGQGPQFIFQYYEEEERQRGNFPDRFSGHQFPNYSSELNVNALLLGDSALYLCASSGLGGGEETQYFGPGTRLLVL.

The chain employs TRBV7-2 and TRBJ2-1; possibly TRBD2 for D (6 bases). The CDR3 is made up of 18 amino acids. The V end was cut by 1 base, the J end by 0 bases, with 16 bases between. Germline CDR1 SGHTA, CDR2 FQGNSA. CDR3 sequence (DNA): TGTGCCAGCAGCTTAGGGTGGCTTCGGGGGAACTCCTACAATGAGCAGTTCTTC. Its translation is CASSLGWLRGNSYNEQFF.

This clone was recorded once. The chain is built from TRBV19 and TRBJ1-4; 8 nucleotides line up with TRBD1. This CDR3 comprises 13 residues. V dropped 10 bases and J dropped 8; count of bases not matched to a gene: 9. The V gene's germline CDR1 is LNHDA and CDR2 SQIVND (reference sequence). The CDR3 bases are TGTGCCACTACTAGGACAGGGAGAGAAAAACTGTTTTTT. Translated: CATTRTGREKLFF.

The genes are TRBV6-6 and TRBJ2-7; D call uncertain. V gave up 4 bases and J gave up 0 bases, with 4 bases separating them. The CDR3 is 12 amino acids. Per the germline V gene, CDR1 is MNHNY and CDR2 is SVGAGI (reference sequence). The CDR3 region has the DNA TGTGCCAGCAGTTTATACTCCTACGAGCAGTACTTC. Translation: CASSLYSYEQYF.

This chain joins TRBV5-1 and TRBJ2-7; 9 bases map to TRBD1. The junction had 2 bases not matched to a gene; V was cut back by 3 bases and J by 1 base. The CDR3 runs to 14 residues. CDR1 is SGHRS and CDR2 is YFSETQ in the germline V gene. The CDR3 DNA sequence: TGCGCCAGCAGCTGGGACAGGGTATCCTACGAGCAGTACTTC. Protein product: CASSWDRVSYEQYF.

The V call is TRBV25-1, the J call TRBJ1-2; D perhaps matches TRBD1 (6 bases). Germline loops: CDR1 MGHDK, CDR2 SYGVNS. CDR3 length: 13 residues. V was shortened by 6 bases and J by 4 bases, with 12 bases between the two germline ends. CDR3 sequence: CASSPQGRYGYTF. CDR3 DNA: TGTGCCAGCAGCCCACAGGGACGCTATGGCTACACCTTC.

This chain links TRBV14 with TRBJ2-3; 10 nucleotides align to TRBD1. The CDR3 covers 15 residues. Germline V lookup: CDR1 SGHDN, CDR2 FVKESK. The ends lost 4 bases at V and 4 bases at J; junction bases unmatched: 5. The CDR3 DNA reads as TGTGCCAGCAGCCCAGGACAGGGGGTGGCAGATACGCAGTATTTT. It is translated as CASSPGQGVADTQYF.

The V gene is TRBV5-4, the J gene TRBJ2-5; 12 bases match TRBD2. The V segment lost 4 bases and the J segment 4 bases; nucleotides outside the gene matches: 8. The germline V gene has CDR1 SGHNT and CDR2 YYREEE (reference sequence). This CDR3 is 16 amino acids long. CDR3 loop: CASSATSGGRRETQYF. CDR3 coding DNA: TGTGCCAGCAGCGCCACTAGCGGGGGGCGGCGAGAGACCCAGTACTTC.

The V and J genes are TRBV4-1 and TRBJ2-3, with 12 bases identical to TRBD2. Germline V lookup: CDR1 MGHRA, CDR2 YSYEKL. This CDR3 is 19 amino acids long. After removal of 0 bases from V and 5 bases from J, the junction contained 12 bases not matched to a gene. This CDR3 is CASSQDISRTSGAQDTQYF. The CDR3 coding sequence is TGCGCCAGCAGCCAAGATATATCGAGGACTAGCGGGGCACAAGATACGCAGTATTTT.

V usage is TRBV30 and J usage is TRBJ1-2; TRBD1 is a possible D gene (5 bases). The V gene lost 5 bases and the J gene lost 1 base, with 14 bases spanning the gap. The CDR3 has 14 amino acids. Germline V lookup: CDR1 GTSNPN, CDR2 SVGIG (reference sequence). The CDR3 sequence: CAWGWGRHNYGYTF. CDR3 sequence (DNA): TGTGCCTGGGGATGGGGGAGACATAACTATGGCTACACCTTC.

The rearrangement uses TRBV11-2 and TRBJ1-2, with TRBD1 as a possible D gene (5 bases). This CDR3 contains 13 residues. Germline V gene data show CDR1 as SGHAT and CDR2 as FQNNGV. Trimming shortened V by 5 bases and J by 4 bases, and 11 bases separated the two germline ends. The CDR3 here is CASSLPDSYGYTF. The DNA of the CDR3 is TGTGCCAGCAGCCTCCCCGACAGCTATGGCTACACCTTC.

The chain employs TRBV28 and TRBJ2-1, with D perhaps TRBD2 (5 bases). The CDR3 length is 10 residues. V lost 4 bases, J lost 10 bases, and 5 bases lay in between. From germline, CDR1 is MDHEN and CDR2 SYDVKM. The CDR3 sequence: CASSSGEQFF. DNA for the CDR3: TGTGCCAGCAGTTCGGGGGAGCAGTTCTTC.

The chain carries TRBV5-1 and TRBJ2-5; 10 bases line up with TRBD1. The CDR3 is made up of 13 amino acids. V shed 4 bases and J 4 bases; nucleotides not matched to a gene: 1. CDR1 and CDR2 from the germline V gene are SGHRS and YFSETQ. CDR3 residues: CASSRTGGETQYF. CDR3 DNA: TGCGCCAGCAGCAGGACAGGGGGAGAGACCCAGTACTTC.

This clone has more than one count but fewer than ten. The chain is built from TRBV5-4 and TRBJ2-7, with D possibly matching TRBD2 (6 bases). The V and J ends lost 0 bases and 1 base respectively, with 14 bases between them. This CDR3 has 16 residues. Germline CDR1 reads SGHNT; CDR2 reads YYREEE (reference sequence). The CDR3 DNA sequence: TGTGCCAGCAGCTTGGAGGGGAGGACAAGATCCTACGAGCAGTACTTC. Its protein product is CASSLEGRTRSYEQYF.

The chain has TRBV7-3 and TRBJ2-2; D may match TRBD1 or TRBD2 (5 bases each). Between the trimmed V and J ends, which lost 2 bases and 2 bases, there was a span of 12 bases. The CDR3 spans 16 residues. Germline assignment: CDR1 SGHTA and CDR2 FQGTGA. CDR3 protein: CASSLVGGHNTGELFF. DNA of the CDR3: TGTGCCAGCAGCTTAGTCGGAGGACACAACACCGGGGAGCTGTTTTTT.

The chain recombines TRBV15 with TRBJ2-7; D remains ambiguous. The ends were cut back, 3 bases at V and 2 bases at J, with 11 bases in the middle. CDR1 is LNHNV and CDR2 is YYDKDF in the germline V gene (reference sequence). The CDR3 covers 14 residues. The CDR3, as DNA: TGTGCCACCAGCAGCCGCTCAGCAACCTACGAGCAGTACTTC. Protein: CATSSRSATYEQYF.